This T cell receptor (beta chain) stems from a study of cytotoxic CD8 clonotypes in ibrutinib-treated CLL (dated by TCRdb to the early 2020s). With regard to the full study: The cohort was composed of some ten relapsed/refractory and roughly 16 treatment-naive patients; IGHV unmutated status was identified in roughly 17 patients. Every sample from remission and from progressive disease was obtained while the patients were still on ibrutinib. Longitudinal samples were available for about 30% of the 86 trial participants. Cryopreserved peripheral blood mononuclear cells were obtained prior to treatment, at the time of response, and at either disease progression or sustained remission. An average of 255,043 productive templates and 94,082 productive rearrangements was obtained per sample. The response samples were drawn at a median of around eleven months into treatment, with a range of about 6 to 40 months. Partial responses were observed in about 25 patients and complete responses in 2; after a median follow-up of 68 months, remission was maintained in 15 or so patients and progression was observed in roughly 12.

The time point label, as the study defines it: roughly 23 months on ibrutinib. For TCR beta library preparation, about 2 micrograms of genomic DNA were isolated from cryopreserved PBMCs. Longitudinal blood samples from CLL patients on ibrutinib monotherapy were analyzed using high-throughput TCR beta sequencing. The patients took part in an open-label, single-center phase 2 trial of ibrutinib monotherapy. What the study reported, not specific to this receptor: Public clonotypes were rare and either shrank or stayed stable during treatment, and the rise in clonality at ibrutinib response reflected expansion of private clonotypes. Sampling times were not matched between patients in sustained remission and patients whose disease was progressing, and lymph node repertoires were not examined. Clonality increased at ibrutinib response, stayed stable in sustained remission, and fell back toward baseline at progression. At baseline, clonality was higher than in age-matched healthy donors and showed a strong correlation with circulating CD8+ T-cell counts.

The CDR3 starts with the cysteine, ends with the phenylalanine, and has 13 residues. CDR3 DNA is the only sequence kept; it has 39 bases, read in frame from the first base. Via the germline V gene, CDR1 is SGHTA and CDR2 FQGTGA. Deletion took 5 bases off V and 5 bases off J, with a span of 12 bases between the germline ends. The goal of deep resolution MiSeq sequencing was a depth between 1 in 1 million and 1 in 200,000 T cells, and coverage averaged 10x per clonotype. TCR beta libraries were generated with the immunoSEQ hsTCRB Kit. Concerning the study's data processing: Data were analyzed with ImmunoSEQ Data Assistant and ImmunoSEQ Analyzer, with V, D and J genes assigned per IMGT definitions. Clonality was computed as one minus normalized Shannon entropy of productive rearrangement frequencies, ranging from 0 to 1. Only overrepresented clonotypes making up at least 0.05% of each patient's repertoire were included in the public clonotype analysis. Repertoires from thirteen age-matched healthy donors in immuneACCESS were used as clonality controls. The immuneACCESS repertoire file appears here via TCRdb, limited to in-frame rearrangements. These files lack a portion of the clones; in checked studies, under half of the deficit traces to unresolved V genes, and the cause of the others is not known. The D gene and trimming were derived from the DNA, and the V and J assignments and clone size from that table. The sample table lists almost 250,000 clones, roughly 74% of them with a count of one. 15% to 17% of the sample lies in the top ten.

This clone was counted only a few times. Which antigen it targets is not known. Base-call qualities are not available, and no considerably larger clone is one nucleotide away. The TCR sequence derives from a human donor with chronic lymphocytic leukemia. The chain uses TRBV7-3 and TRBJ2-5; the D gene assignment is ambiguous. Sequences were derived from PBMCs, sampled after 24 months of ibrutinib treatment. CDR3 region: CASSQPPVETQYF. The DNA reads as follows: TGTGCCAGCAGCCAGCCCCCCGTGGAGACCCAGTACTTC.